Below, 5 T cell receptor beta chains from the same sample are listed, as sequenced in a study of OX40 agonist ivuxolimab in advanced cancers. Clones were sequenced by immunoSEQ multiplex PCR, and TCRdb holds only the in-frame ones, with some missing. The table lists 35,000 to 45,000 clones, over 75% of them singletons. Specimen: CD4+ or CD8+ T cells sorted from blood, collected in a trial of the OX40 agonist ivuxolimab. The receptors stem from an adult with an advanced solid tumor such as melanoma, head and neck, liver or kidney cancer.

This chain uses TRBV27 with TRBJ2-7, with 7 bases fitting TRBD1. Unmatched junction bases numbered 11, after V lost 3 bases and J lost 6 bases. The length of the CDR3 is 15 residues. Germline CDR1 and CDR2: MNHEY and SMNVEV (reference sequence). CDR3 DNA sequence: TGTGCCAGCAGTTTGAACTACAGGGGCCTAGGCGAGCAGTACTTC. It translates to CASSLNYRGLGEQYF.

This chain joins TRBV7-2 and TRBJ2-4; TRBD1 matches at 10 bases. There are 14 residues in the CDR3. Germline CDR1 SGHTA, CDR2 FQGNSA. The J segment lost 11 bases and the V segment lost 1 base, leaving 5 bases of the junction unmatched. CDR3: CASSLEGQGFVQYF. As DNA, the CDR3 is TGTGCCAGCAGCTTAGAGGGACAGGGGTTTGTTCAGTACTTC.

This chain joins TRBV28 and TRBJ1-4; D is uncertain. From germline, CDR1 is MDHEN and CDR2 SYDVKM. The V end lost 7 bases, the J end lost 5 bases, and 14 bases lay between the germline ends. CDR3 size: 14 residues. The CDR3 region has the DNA TGTGCCAGCACCCTGGGCAGGAAGAATGAAAAACTGTTTTTT. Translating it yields CASTLGRKNEKLFF.

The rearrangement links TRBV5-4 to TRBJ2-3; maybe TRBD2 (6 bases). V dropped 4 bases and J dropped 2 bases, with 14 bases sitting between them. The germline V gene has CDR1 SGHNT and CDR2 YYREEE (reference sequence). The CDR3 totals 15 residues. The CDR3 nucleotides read TGTGCCAGCAGCCGGGAGTCACACATCACAGATACGCAGTATTTT. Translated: CASSRESHITDTQYF.

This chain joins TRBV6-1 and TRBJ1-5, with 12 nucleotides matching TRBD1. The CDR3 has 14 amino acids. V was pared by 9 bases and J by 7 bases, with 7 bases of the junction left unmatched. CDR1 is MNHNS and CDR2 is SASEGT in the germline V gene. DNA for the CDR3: TGTGCCAGTGCGGGACAGGGGGCCTGGCAGCCCCAGCATTTT. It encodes CASAGQGAWQPQHF.